One sample yielded the 29 T cell receptor beta chains listed below, sequenced in a study of T cells after yellow fever vaccination. TCRdb fed the 5' RACE reads into MiXCR, producing one record per CDR3 protein. The sample shows about 350,000 distinct CDR3 sequences, roughly 8% of them seen only once. The sequencing here drew on PBMCs, taken roughly 45 days after the first yellow fever vaccination. Receptors originate from a man aged 18-30 years who received the YFV17D yellow fever vaccine.

The chain uses TRBV12-3 or TRBV12-4 and TRBJ2-7, with unresolved D. The CDR3 has 14 residues. V was clipped by 5 bases and J by 5 bases, with 16 bases between them. CDR3 loop: CASSREVAENEQYF. CDR3 DNA: TGTGCCAGCAGTCGCGAGGTGGCCGAGAACGAGCAGTACTTC.

This clonotype turned up a few times. CDR3 sequence (DNA): TGTGCCATCAGAGTTGGGGCCAACGTCCTGACTTTC. Protein product: CAIRVGANVLTF. The genes are TRBV10-3 and TRBJ2-6; D remains unclear. With 6 bases removed from V and 3 bases from J, the gap between germline ends came to 3 bases. Germline loops: CDR1 ENHRY, CDR2 SYGVKD. The CDR3 is made up of 12 amino acids.

This clonotype appeared a few times. The chain has TRBV30 and TRBJ1-2, with a tentative D call TRBD1 (5 bases). Germline V CDR1 and CDR2: GTSNPN, SVGIG (reference sequence). There are 13 residues in the CDR3. Trimming removed 1 base from V and 4 bases from J, with 10 bases in between. The chain's CDR3 is CAWSDTTGYGYTF. CDR3 coding DNA: TGTGCCTGGAGTGACACAACAGGCTATGGCTACACCTTC.

This clonotype was seen a few times. V usage is TRBV27 and J usage is TRBJ2-6; D is uncertain. V lost 0 bases to trimming and J lost 0 bases, with 21 bases between them. Germline V CDR1 and CDR2: MNHEY, SMNVEV (reference sequence). The CDR3 has 21 amino acids. Written as DNA, the CDR3 is TGTGCCAGCAGTTTATCGGCCATGTCGGAAAACTTCCTCTCTGGGGCCAACGTCCTGACTTTC. This gives the protein CASSLSAMSENFLSGANVLTF. The variable domain in full, completed from reference TRBV27 and TRBJ2-6, reads EAQVTQNPRYLITVTGKKLTVTCSQNMNHEYMSWYRQDPGLGLRQIYYSMNVEVTDKGDVPEGYKVSRKEKRNFPLILESPSPNQTSLYFCASSLSAMSENFLSGANVLTFGAGSRLTVL.

This clonotype was found a few times. The V and J genes are TRBV6-7 and TRBJ2-7, with D possibly TRBD2 on 6 matching bases. TRBV6-7 is sorted into the ORF group, with uncertain function. The CDR3 has 13 residues. This CDR3 is CATRYFLGTAFYV. CDR3 sequence (DNA): TGTGCCACCCGTTACTTCCTTGGGACTGCCTTTTATGTC.

Many counts were recorded for this clonotype. This chain links TRBV4-3 with TRBJ1-4; D is ambiguous. The CDR3 runs 11 residues. V was cut by 5 bases and J by 5 bases, with 3 bases left in between. Per germline, CDR1 LGHNA and CDR2 YSLEER. The CDR3 protein is CASSINEKLFF. The CDR3 coding sequence is TGCGCCAGCAGCATAAATGAAAAACTGTTTTTT.

This clonotype was counted a few times. DNA of the CDR3: TGTGCCAGCAGCCCCTACCCCTCTAGCACAGATACGCAGTATTTT. Its translation: CASSPYPSSTDTQYF. The V call is TRBV7-9, the J call TRBJ2-3; D is uncertain. CDR1 is SEHNR and CDR2 is FQNEAQ in the germline V gene (reference sequence). V was pared by 5 bases and J by 0 bases, with 12 bases between. The CDR3 totals 15 residues.

The CDR3 bases are TGTGCCAGCAGTGTCCTGGGTCTTAGGGGCAATCAGCCCCAGCATTTT. This codes for CASSVLGLRGNQPQHF. The chain carries TRBV28 and TRBJ1-5, with D unclear. The V gene's germline CDR1 is MDHEN and CDR2 SYDVKM. This CDR3 has 16 residues. The germline V and J ends were trimmed by 5 bases and 2 bases, with 16 bases remaining between them. Together with reference TRBV28 and TRBJ1-5, the CDR3 gives the full variable domain: DVKVTQSSRYLVKRTGEKVFLECVQDMDHENMFWYRQDPGLGLRLIYFSYDVKMKEKGDIPEGYSVSREKKERFSLILESASTNQTSMYLCASSVLGLRGNQPQHFGDGTRLSIL.

This clonotype appeared a few times. The rearrangement uses TRBV5-4 and TRBJ2-1; 16 nucleotides agree with TRBD2. After removal of 2 bases from V and 7 bases from J, the junction contained 6 bases not matched to a gene. The germline V gene encodes CDR1 SGHNT and CDR2 YYREEE (reference sequence). CDR3 length: 17 residues. Written as DNA, the CDR3 is TGTGCCAGCAGCTTAGGGACTAGCGGGGGGGCTGGGAATGAGCAGTTCTTC. Translating gives CASSLGTSGGAGNEQFF.

Many counts were recorded for this clonotype. This chain connects TRBV28 to TRBJ2-1; D gene unclear. This CDR3 contains 14 residues. CDR1 and CDR2 (germline): MDHEN, SYDVKM. The germline V and J ends were trimmed by 3 bases and 5 bases, with 11 bases remaining between them. CDR3 sequence reads: CASSLSWPNNEQFF. CDR3 in DNA: TGTGCCAGCAGTTTGTCGTGGCCAAACAATGAGCAGTTCTTC.

The V and J genes are TRBV12-3 or TRBV12-4 and TRBJ1-5, with 9 bases matching TRBD1. The CDR3 sequence is 14 residues long. V was clipped by 5 bases and J by 5 bases; unmatched bases: 4. CDR3 DNA: TGTGCCAGCAGTCCGGGACAGGGACATCAGCCCCAGCATTTT. It encodes CASSPGQGHQPQHF.

V gene TRBV5-6 combines with J gene TRBJ1-5, with D hard to call. Germline V lookup: CDR1 SGHDT, CDR2 YYEEEE. This CDR3 contains 16 residues. V lost 4 bases, J lost 0 bases, and 14 bases lay in between. CDR3 sequence (DNA): TGTGCCAGCAGCCGCCGCATGAGGAGTAGCAATCAGCCCCAGCATTTT. Encoded protein: CASSRRMRSSNQPQHF. Full variable domain (missing parts from reference TRBV5-6 and TRBJ1-5): DAGVTQSPTHLIKTRGQQVTLRCSPKSGHDTVSWYQQALGQGPQFIFQYYEEEERQRGNFPDRFSGHQFPNYSSELNVNALLLGDSALYLCASSRRMRSSNQPQHFGDGTRLSIL.

This clonotype was seen a handful of times. V is TRBV5-1 and J is TRBJ2-2, with unresolved D. The CDR3 has 14 residues. The germline V gene encodes CDR1 SGHRS and CDR2 YFSETQ. V dropped 4 bases and J dropped 1 base, with 8 bases sitting between them. CDR3 sequence reads: CASSAAKNTGELFF. In DNA form, the CDR3 reads TGCGCCAGCAGCGCCGCAAAGAACACCGGGGAGCTGTTTTTT.

The chain carries TRBV9 and TRBJ2-3, with 12 bases fitting TRBD2. The CDR3 is 17 residues long. V shed 0 bases and J 6 bases; nucleotides not matched to a gene: 8. Germline CDR1 SGDLS, CDR2 YYNGEE. The CDR3 here is CASSVVSSGGALDTQYF. The CDR3 DNA reads TGTGCCAGCAGCGTAGTCTCTAGCGGGGGGGCCCTGGATACGCAGTATTTT.

The chain recombines TRBV10-3 with TRBJ2-2; weak D call: TRBD2 (5 bases). In germline, CDR1 is ENHRY, CDR2 SYGVKD. The germline V and J ends were trimmed by 4 bases and 0 bases, with 9 bases remaining between them. The CDR3 consists of 15 residues. The DNA for the CDR3 is TGTGCCATCAGTGCGGGGATAGCGAACACCGGGGAGCTGTTTTTT. This sequence encodes CAISAGIANTGELFF.

The chain employs TRBV18 and TRBJ2-1; the match to TRBD2 covers 7 bases. CDR3 length: 14 amino acids. Trimming cost V 3 bases and J 5 bases; bases outside gene matches: 4. Looked up from germline, CDR1 is KGHSH and CDR2 is LQKENI. The CDR3 here is CASSPPGRNNEQFF. In DNA form, the CDR3 reads TGTGCCAGCTCACCGCCCGGGAGGAACAATGAGCAGTTCTTC. The complete variable domain, with remaining parts taken from reference TRBV18 and TRBJ2-1, reads NAGVMQNPRHLVRRRGQEARLRCSPMKGHSHVYWYRQLPEEGLKFMVYLQKENIIDESGMPKERFSAEFPKEGPSILRIQQVVRGDSAAYFCASSPPGRNNEQFFGPGTRLTVL.

This clonotype was recorded a few times. The V gene is TRBV5-1, the J gene TRBJ1-1; D may be TRBD1 (5 bases). Per germline, CDR1 SGHRS and CDR2 YFSETQ. The germline V and J ends were trimmed by 4 bases and 1 base, with 11 bases remaining between them. This CDR3 has 14 amino acids. The CDR3 loop reads CASSPGSGNTEAFF. The CDR3 nucleotides read TGCGCCAGCAGCCCAGGGTCCGGGAACACTGAAGCTTTCTTT.

The chain employs TRBV9 and TRBJ2-7; D unclear. CDR1 SGDLS and CDR2 YYNGEE come from the germline V gene. Trimming took 7 bases from V and 0 from J, leaving 17 bases between them. This CDR3 is 15 amino acids long. In DNA form, the CDR3 reads TGTGCCAGCTCGCCTAATTGGCGTAACTCCTACGAGCAGTACTTC. This codes for CASSPNWRNSYEQYF.

This clonotype was seen more than once but under ten times. This chain joins TRBV5-1 and TRBJ2-5; 7 nucleotides match TRBD1. CDR3 length: 13 residues. Germline CDR1 reads SGHRS; CDR2 reads YFSETQ. The ends lost 7 bases at V and 5 bases at J; junction bases unmatched: 8. CDR3 amino acids: CASFRQGDETQYF. CDR3 nucleotides: TGCGCCAGCTTCCGACAGGGCGATGAGACCCAGTACTTC.

This clonotype was seen more than once but under ten times. This chain links TRBV27 with TRBJ2-1, with D maybe TRBD1 (5 bases). V lost 6 bases to trimming and J lost 6 bases, with 15 bases between them. The germline CDR1 and CDR2 sequences are MNHEY and SMNVEV (reference sequence). CDR3 size: 14 residues. CDR3 sequence: CASSLGAGPNEQFF. The CDR3 DNA follows: TGTGCCAGCAGCCTAGGGGCCGGACCCAATGAGCAGTTCTTC.

The chain employs TRBV6-6 and TRBJ1-4; 10 bases fit TRBD1. Germline-derived CDR1 and CDR2 are MNHNY and SVGAGI (reference sequence). The J segment lost 8 bases and the V segment lost 8 bases, leaving 5 bases of the junction unmatched. The CDR3 length is 13 residues. CDR3 nucleotide sequence: TGTGCCAGCCTCGGGACAGGGGACGAAAAACTGTTTTTT. Translation gives CASLGTGDEKLFF.

This clonotype was observed a handful of times. This chain joins TRBV5-4 and TRBJ2-3; D may be TRBD1 (5 bases). The germline CDR1 and CDR2 sequences are SGHNT and YYREEE (reference sequence). This CDR3 has 15 amino acids. V shed 0 bases and J shed 6 bases, with 14 bases lying between them. CDR3 in DNA: TGTGCCAGCAGCTTGGCGGCAGCAGGGCTGGATACGCAGTATTTT. This sequence encodes CASSLAAAGLDTQYF.

DNA for the CDR3: TGCGCCAGCAGCCAAGTCCTCCTGGGACAGGTAGAAAAACTGTTTTTT. It codes for CASSQVLLGQVEKLFF. The chain joins TRBV4-1 to TRBJ1-4, with 8 bases aligning to TRBD1. V shed 1 base, J shed 8 bases, and the junction held 9 bases outside the gene matches. The CDR3 totals 16 residues. Germline values: CDR1 MGHRA, CDR2 YSYEKL.

The rearrangement links TRBV18 to TRBJ1-1; possibly TRBD1 for D (5 bases). V gave up 3 bases and J gave up 0 bases, with 14 bases separating them. Germline-derived CDR1 and CDR2 are KGHSH and LQKENI. CDR3 length: 16 amino acids. CDR3 in amino acids: CASSPRAGAMNTEAFF. The CDR3 region has the DNA TGTGCCAGCTCACCCCGGGCCGGGGCAATGAACACTGAAGCTTTCTTT.

This rearrangement joins TRBV11-3 to TRBJ2-1, with D maybe TRBD1 (6 bases). The CDR3 spans 15 residues. Trimming cost V 3 bases and J 5 bases, with 14 bases left between them. Germline CDR1 and CDR2: SGHNT and YENEEA. The CDR3 spells CASSLRGGGHNEQFF. CDR3 in DNA: TGTGCCAGCAGCTTGCGTGGGGGCGGCCACAATGAGCAGTTCTTC.

This clonotype was recorded a few times. The rearrangement uses TRBV5-1 and TRBJ2-3; the D is unclear. Between the trimmed V and J ends, which lost 4 bases and 2 bases, there was a span of 8 bases. The CDR3 length is 13 residues. Germline CDR1 is SGHRS and CDR2 is YFSETQ. DNA for the CDR3: TGCGCCAGCAGCCACTCAGTCACAGATACGCAGTATTTT. Encoded protein: CASSHSVTDTQYF. Looking up the rest from reference TRBV5-1 and TRBJ2-3 gives the full variable domain: KAGVTQTPRYLIKTRGQQVTLSCSPISGHRSVSWYQQTPGQGLQFLFEYFSETQRNKGNFPGRFSGRQFSNSRSEMNVSTLELGDSALYLCASSHSVTDTQYFGPGTRLTVL.

This clonotype has only a few counts. The chain recombines TRBV20-1 with TRBJ2-2; D may be TRBD1 or TRBD2 (7 bases each). CDR1 is DFQATT and CDR2 is SNEGSKA in the germline V gene (reference sequence). This CDR3 region has 18 residues. V was shortened by 0 bases and J by 0 bases, with 17 bases between the two germline ends. The DNA for the CDR3 is TGCAGTGCTAGAGATCAGGGGGGGCCCTTCTCGAACACCGGGGAGCTGTTTTTT. It encodes CSARDQGGPFSNTGELFF.

This clonotype was picked up a small number of times. The J gene is TRBJ2-1, the V gene TRBV12-3 or TRBV12-4; the D gene is possibly TRBD2 (5 bases). This CDR3 is built from 14 residues. Trimming pared 4 bases from V and 2 bases from J, leaving 9 bases between. CDR3 region: CASSSTGTYNEQFF. In DNA, the CDR3 is TGTGCCAGCAGTTCAACGGGGACCTACAATGAGCAGTTCTTC.

This CDR3 reads CATSDYRTDQPQHF. For the CDR3, the DNA is TGTGCCACCAGTGATTATCGGACCGATCAGCCCCAGCATTTT. The chain joins TRBV24-1 to TRBJ1-5; no clear D. The germline gives CDR1 KGHDR, CDR2 SFDVKD. The CDR3 consists of 14 residues. V gave up 2 bases and J gave up 5 bases, with 9 bases separating them.